The rows below give T cell receptor beta chains drawn from one sample of a study of blood T cell repertoires in COVID-19. Assay: immunoSEQ multiplex PCR; the TCRdb copy retains only in-frame clones and omits some. The table records approximately 97,000 clones, around nine tenths of them present only once. The sample consisted of peripheral blood. The receptors shown here come from a man aged 45-65 years with COVID-19, enrolled during active disease. Both conserved end residues are part of each CDR3. The D gene is left open where the match is weak.

>TRBJ2-7|TRBD2|TRBV4-1
CASSPSEGGYEQYF
>TRBJ2-3|.|TRBV5-1
CASNRDFTDTQYF
>TRBJ1-1|.|TRBV5-1
CASSLDSGIRTEAFF
>TRBJ2-3|.|TRBV11-3
CASSMGTSGDTQYF
>TRBJ2-1|.|TRBV24-1
CATSETTALYNEQFF
>TRBJ2-3|.|TRBV9
CASSVASTGGDTQYF
>TRBJ1-1|.|TRBV6-1
CASSDLGAQTEAFF
>TRBJ1-4|.|TRBV18
CASSPGLNEKLFF
>TRBJ2-1|TRBD2|TRBV6-1
CASSETQTSSEQFF
>TRBJ2-1|TRBD1|TRBV7-8
CASSLGQGRFNEQFF
>TRBJ2-1|.|TRBV19
CASSLGARAPYNEQFF
>TRBJ2-2|.|TRBV5-5
CASSLVTHQDGELFF
>TRBJ1-5|.|TRBV7-2
CASSFPYQPQHF
>TRBJ2-2|.|TRBV19
CASSIAGGRTGELFF
>TRBJ1-5|.|TRBV6-5
CASSYTGFQPQHF
>TRBJ2-7|.|TRBV18
CASSPQRSSYEQYF
>TRBJ1-5|.|TRBV27
CASSSTTEGGNQPQHF
>TRBJ1-2|TRBD1|TRBV28
CASSASGTASYGYTF
>TRBJ1-4|TRBD1|TRBV7-2
CASSSPGTGVMDEKLFF
>TRBJ1-6|.|TRBV9
CASSVLDSESPLHF
>TRBJ1-6|.|TRBV27
CASSLQERSSYNSPLHF
>TRBJ1-2|TRBD1|TRBV4-2
CASSQAGTGAYGYTF